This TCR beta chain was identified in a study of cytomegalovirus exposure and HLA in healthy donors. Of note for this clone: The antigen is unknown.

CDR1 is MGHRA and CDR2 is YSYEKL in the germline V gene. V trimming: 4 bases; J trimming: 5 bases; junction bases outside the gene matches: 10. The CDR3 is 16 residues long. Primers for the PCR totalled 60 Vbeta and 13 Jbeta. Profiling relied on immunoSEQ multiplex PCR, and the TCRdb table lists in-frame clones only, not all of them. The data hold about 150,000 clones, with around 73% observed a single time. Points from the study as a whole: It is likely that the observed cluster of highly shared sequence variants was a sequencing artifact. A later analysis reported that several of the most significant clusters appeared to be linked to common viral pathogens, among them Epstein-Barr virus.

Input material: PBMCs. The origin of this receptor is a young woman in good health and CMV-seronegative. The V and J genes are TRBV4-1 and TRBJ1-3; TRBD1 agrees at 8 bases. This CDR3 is CASSRTTGEYRNTIYF. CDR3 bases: TGCGCCAGCAGCCGAACGACAGGGGAGTACAGAAACACCATATATTTT.